This TCR beta chain was captured in a study of monozygotic twins with inflammatory bowel disease. A note on this clonotype: The target antigen is unknown.

Generation of cDNA took place in eight separate reactions per sample. From its re-call of the 5' RACE reads, TCRdb lists each CDR3 protein once, without DNA. Its listing shows roughly 120,000 distinct CDR3 sequences. Donors each gave around 2.5 ml of blood. This CDR3 comprises 17 residues. Germline V lookup: CDR1 ENHRY, CDR2 SYGVKD. Study outcomes and limitations: Immunosuppressive treatments differing between patients may have added repertoire variability. Healthy co-twins exceeded IBD patients in TCRbeta diversity as measured by inverse Simpson.

V and J are TRBV10-3 and TRBJ2-6; absent DNA, TCRdb's TRBD1 call cannot be checked. The clonotype was recovered from a human donor with ulcerative colitis or Crohn's disease, or a healthy co-twin of an affected twin (not recorded which). The sequenced material came from blood. CDR3 protein: CATRPWASSSGANVLTF.